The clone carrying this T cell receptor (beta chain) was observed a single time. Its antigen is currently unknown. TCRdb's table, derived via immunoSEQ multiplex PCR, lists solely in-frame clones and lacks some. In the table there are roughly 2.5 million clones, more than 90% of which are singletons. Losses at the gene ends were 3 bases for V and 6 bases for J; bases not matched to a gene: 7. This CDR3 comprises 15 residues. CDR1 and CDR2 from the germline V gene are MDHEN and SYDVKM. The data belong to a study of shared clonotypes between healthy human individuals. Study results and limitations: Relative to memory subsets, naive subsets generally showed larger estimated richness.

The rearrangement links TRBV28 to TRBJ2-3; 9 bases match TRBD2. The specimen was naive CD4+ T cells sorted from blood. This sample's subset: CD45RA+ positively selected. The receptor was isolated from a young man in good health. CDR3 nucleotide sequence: TGTGCCAGCAGTTTTTCTGCGGGGGGGCAGGATACGCAGTATTTT. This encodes CASSFSAGGQDTQYF.